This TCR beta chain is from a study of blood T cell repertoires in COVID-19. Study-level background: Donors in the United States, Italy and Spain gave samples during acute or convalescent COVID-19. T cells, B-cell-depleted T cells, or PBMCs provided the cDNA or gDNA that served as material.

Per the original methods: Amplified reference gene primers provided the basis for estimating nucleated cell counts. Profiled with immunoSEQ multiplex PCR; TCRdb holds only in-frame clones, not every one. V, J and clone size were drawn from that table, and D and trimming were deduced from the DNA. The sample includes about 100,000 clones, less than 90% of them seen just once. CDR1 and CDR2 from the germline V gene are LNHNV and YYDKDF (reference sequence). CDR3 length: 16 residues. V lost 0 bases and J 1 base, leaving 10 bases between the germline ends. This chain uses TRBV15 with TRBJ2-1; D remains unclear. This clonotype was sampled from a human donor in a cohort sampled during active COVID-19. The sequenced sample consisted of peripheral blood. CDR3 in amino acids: CATSRDPGVSYNEQFF. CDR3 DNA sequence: TGTGCCACCAGCAGAGATCCGGGTGTATCCTACAATGAGCAGTTCTTC.